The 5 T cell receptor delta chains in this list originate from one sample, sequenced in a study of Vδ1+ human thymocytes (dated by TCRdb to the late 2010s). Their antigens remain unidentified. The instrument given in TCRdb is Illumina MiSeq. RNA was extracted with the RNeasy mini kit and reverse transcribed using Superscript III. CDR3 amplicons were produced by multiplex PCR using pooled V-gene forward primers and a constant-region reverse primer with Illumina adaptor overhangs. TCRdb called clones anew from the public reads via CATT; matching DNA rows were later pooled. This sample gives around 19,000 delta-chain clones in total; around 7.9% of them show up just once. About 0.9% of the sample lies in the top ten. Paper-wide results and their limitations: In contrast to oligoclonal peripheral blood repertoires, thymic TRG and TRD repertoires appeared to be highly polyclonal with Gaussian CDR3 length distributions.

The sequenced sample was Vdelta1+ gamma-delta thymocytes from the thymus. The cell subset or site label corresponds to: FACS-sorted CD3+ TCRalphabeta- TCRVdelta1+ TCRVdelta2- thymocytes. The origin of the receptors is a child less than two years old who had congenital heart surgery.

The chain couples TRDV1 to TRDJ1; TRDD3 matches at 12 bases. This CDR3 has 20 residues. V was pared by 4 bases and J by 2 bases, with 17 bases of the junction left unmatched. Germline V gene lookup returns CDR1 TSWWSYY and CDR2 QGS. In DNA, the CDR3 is TGTGCTCTTGGGGGGCGCCTTCGCCCGTACTGGGGGATACCAACCGATAAACTCATCTTT. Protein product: CALGGRLRPYWGIPTDKLIF.

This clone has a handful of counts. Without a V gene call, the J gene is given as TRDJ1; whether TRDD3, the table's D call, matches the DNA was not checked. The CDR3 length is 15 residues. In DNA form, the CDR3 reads TGTGCTCTTGGGGAACTAACCCAACCTGCCGATAAACTCATCTTT. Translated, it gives CALGELTQPADKLIF.

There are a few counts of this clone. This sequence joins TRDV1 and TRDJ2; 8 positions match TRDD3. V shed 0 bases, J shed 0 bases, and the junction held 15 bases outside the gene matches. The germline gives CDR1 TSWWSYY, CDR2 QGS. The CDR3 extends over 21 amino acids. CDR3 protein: CALGELPLTGDTEALTAQLFF. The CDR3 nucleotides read TGTGCTCTTGGGGAACTACCCCTTACTGGGGATACAGAAGCTTTGACAGCACAACTCTTCTTT.

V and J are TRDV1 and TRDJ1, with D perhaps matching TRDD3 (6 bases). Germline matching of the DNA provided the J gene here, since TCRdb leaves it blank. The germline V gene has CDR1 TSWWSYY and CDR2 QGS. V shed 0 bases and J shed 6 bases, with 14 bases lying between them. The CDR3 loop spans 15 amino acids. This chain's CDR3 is CALGELNRGDNKLIF. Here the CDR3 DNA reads TGTGCTCTTGGGGAACTTAATCGGGGGGACAATAAACTCATCTTT.

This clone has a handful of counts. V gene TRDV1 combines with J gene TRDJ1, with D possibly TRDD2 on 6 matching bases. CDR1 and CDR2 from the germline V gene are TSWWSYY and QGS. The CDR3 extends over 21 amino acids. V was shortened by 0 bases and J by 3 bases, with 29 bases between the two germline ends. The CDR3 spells CALGELAPLLRRHYPPDKLIF. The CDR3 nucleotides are TGTGCTCTTGGGGAACTCGCACCCCTCCTACGGAGACATTACCCGCCCGATAAACTCATCTTT.